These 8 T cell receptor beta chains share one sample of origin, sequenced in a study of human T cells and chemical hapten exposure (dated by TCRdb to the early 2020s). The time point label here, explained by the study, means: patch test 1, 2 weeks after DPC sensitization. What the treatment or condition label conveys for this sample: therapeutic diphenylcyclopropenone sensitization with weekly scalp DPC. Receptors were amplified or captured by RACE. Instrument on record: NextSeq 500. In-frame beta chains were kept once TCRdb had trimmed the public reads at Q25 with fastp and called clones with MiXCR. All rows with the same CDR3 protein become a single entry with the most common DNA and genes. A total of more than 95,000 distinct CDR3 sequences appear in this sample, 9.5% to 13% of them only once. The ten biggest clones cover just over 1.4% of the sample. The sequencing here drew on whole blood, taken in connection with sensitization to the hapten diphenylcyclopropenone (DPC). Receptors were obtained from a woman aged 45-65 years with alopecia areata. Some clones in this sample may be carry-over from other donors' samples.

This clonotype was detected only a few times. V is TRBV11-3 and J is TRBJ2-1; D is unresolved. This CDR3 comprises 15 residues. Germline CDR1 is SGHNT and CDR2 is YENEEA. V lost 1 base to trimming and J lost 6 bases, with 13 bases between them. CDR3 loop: CASSLAYPTGNEQFF. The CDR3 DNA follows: TGTGCCAGCAGCTTAGCTTACCCGACGGGCAATGAGCAGTTCTTC.

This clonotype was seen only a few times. The CDR3 sequence: CSADHTAGEAFF. CDR3 in DNA: TGCAGCGCAGACCACACGGCAGGTGAAGCTTTCTTT. V usage is TRBV29-1 and J usage is TRBJ1-1, with D unclear. The CDR3 runs to 12 residues. Germline-derived CDR1 and CDR2 are SQVTM and ANQGSEA. The V gene lost 7 bases and the J gene lost 7 bases, with 16 bases spanning the gap.

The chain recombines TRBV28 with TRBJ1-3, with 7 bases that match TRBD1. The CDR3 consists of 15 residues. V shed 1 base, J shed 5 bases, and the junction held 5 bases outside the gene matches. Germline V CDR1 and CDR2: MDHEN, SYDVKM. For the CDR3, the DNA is TGTGCCAGCAGTTTATCGGCGACAGGGAGAAACACCATATATTTT. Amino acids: CASSLSATGRNTIYF.

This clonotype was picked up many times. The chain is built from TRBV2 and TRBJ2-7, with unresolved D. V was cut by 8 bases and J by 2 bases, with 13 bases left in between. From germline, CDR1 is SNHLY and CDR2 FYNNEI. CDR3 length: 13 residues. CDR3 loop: CASSRSGAYEQYF. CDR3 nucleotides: TGTGCCAGCTCCCGGAGTGGGGCCTACGAGCAGTACTTC.

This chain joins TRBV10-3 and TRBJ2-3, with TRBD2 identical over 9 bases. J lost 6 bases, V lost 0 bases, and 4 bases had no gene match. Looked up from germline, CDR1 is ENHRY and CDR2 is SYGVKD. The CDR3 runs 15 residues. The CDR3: CAISESASGTDTQYF. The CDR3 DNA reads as TGTGCCATCAGTGAGTCGGCTAGCGGGACGGATACGCAGTATTTT.

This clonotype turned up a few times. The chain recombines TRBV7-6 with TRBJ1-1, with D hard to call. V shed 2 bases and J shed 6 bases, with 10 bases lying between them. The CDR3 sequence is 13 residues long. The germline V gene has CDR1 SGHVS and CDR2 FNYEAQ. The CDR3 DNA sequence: TGTGCCAGCAGCTTATCACCGGGAGCTGAAGCTTTCTTT. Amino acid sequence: CASSLSPGAEAFF.

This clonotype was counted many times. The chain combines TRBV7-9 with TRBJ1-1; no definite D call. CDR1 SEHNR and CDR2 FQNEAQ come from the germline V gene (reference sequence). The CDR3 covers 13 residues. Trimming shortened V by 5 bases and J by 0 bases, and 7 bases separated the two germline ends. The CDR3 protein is CASSPFMNTEAFF. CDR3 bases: TGTGCCAGCAGCCCCTTCATGAACACTGAAGCTTTCTTT.

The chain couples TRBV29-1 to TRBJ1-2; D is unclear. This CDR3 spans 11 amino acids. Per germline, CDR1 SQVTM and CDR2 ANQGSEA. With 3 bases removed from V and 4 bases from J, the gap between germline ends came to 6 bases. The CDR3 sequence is CSVETGYGYTF. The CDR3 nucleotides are TGCAGCGTTGAGACGGGCTATGGCTACACCTTC.